The source of this TCR beta chain is a study of cytomegalovirus exposure and HLA in healthy donors. Whole-study findings and limits: TCR sequences were mostly rare, though some public TCRs occurred in many donors. The records held CMV serostatus as the only immune exposure information. Later work found most CMV-associated TCR beta chains apparently HLA-restricted.

PCR involved 60 Vbeta and 13 Jbeta primers. In the authors' methods: A follow-up analysis tallied about 80 million unique TCR beta chains, roughly 11 million shared. Sequencing was performed with immunoSEQ multiplex PCR; in TCRdb, only in-frame clones are kept and a portion is missing. D and trimming come from the DNA, and the V and J calls and clone size come from that table. The sample lists about 220,000 clones, approximately 88% occurring once. In its sample, this clone was seen once. Its antigen remains unknown. The CDR3 covers 14 residues. Germline V CDR1 and CDR2: SGHTS, YDEGEE. V lost 4 bases and J lost 3, with 13 bases in between.

Input material: PBMCs. This receptor was taken from a boy under 10 years old in good health and CMV-seronegative. The chain has TRBV5-8 and TRBJ1-1; TRBD1 is a possible D gene (5 bases). The CDR3 here is CASSVVGGYTEAFF. Written as DNA, the CDR3 is TGTGCCAGCAGCGTTGTGGGGGGGTACACTGAAGCTTTCTTT.